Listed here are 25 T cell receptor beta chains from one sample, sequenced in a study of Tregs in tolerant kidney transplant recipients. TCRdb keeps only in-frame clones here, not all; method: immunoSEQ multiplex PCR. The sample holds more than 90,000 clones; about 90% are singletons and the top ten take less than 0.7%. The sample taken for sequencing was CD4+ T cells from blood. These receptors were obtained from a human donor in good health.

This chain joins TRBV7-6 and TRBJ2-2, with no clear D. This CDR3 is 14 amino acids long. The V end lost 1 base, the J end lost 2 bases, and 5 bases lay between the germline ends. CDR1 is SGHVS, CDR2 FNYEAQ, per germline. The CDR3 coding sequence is TGTGCCAGCAGCTTAGTGGCAAACACCGGGGAGCTGTTTTTT. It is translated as CASSLVANTGELFF. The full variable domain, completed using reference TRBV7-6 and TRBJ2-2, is GAGVSQSPRYKVTKRGQDVALRCDPISGHVSLYWYRQALGQGPEFLTYFNYEAQQDKSGLPNDRFSAERPEGSISTLTIQRTEQRDSAMYRCASSLVANTGELFFGEGSRLTVL.

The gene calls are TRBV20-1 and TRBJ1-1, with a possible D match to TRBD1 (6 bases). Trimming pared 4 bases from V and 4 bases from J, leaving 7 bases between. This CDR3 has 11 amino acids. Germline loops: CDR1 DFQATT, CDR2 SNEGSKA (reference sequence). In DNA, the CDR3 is TGCAGTGCTACCAGGGGCACTGAAGCTTTCTTT. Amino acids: CSATRGTEAFF.

DNA for the CDR3: TGTGCCAGCAGCTTAACGATGGGACTAGCGACGACAGATACGCAGTATTTT. It yields the protein CASSLTMGLATTDTQYF. The chain combines TRBV13 with TRBJ2-3; TRBD2 matches 10 bases. CDR3 length: 17 amino acids. Germline V gene lookup returns CDR1 PRHDT and CDR2 FYEKMQ (reference sequence). V dropped 2 bases and J dropped 3; count of bases not matched to a gene: 8.

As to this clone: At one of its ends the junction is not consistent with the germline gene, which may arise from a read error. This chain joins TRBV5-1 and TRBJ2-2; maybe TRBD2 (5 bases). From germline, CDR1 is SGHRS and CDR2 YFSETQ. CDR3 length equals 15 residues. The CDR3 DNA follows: TGCGCCAGCAGCTTGGCCGGACCTAACACCGGGGAGCTGCTTTTT. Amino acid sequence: CASSLAGPNTGELLF.

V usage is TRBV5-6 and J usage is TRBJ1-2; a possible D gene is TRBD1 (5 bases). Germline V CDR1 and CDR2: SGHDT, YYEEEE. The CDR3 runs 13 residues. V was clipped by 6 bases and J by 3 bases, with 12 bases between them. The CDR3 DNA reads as TGTGCCAGCACCCCCGGGACTTACTATGGCTACACCTTC. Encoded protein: CASTPGTYYGYTF.

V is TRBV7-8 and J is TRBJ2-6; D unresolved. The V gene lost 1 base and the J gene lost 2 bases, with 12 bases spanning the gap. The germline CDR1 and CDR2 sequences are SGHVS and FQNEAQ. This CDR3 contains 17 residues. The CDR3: CASSLELGRTGANVLTF. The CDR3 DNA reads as TGTGCCAGCAGCTTAGAGCTGGGCAGGACTGGGGCCAACGTCCTGACTTTC.

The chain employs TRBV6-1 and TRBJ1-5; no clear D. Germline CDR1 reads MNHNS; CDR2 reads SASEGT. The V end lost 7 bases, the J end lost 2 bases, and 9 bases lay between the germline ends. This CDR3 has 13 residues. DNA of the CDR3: TGTGCCAGCATGACCGTTGGCAATCAGCCCCAGCATTTT. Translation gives CASMTVGNQPQHF.

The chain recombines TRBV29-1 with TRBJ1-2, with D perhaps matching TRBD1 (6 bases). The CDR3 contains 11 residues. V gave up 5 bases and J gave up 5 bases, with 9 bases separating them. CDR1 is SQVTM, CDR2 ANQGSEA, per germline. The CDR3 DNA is TGCAGCGTTACAGGGCCGTATGGCTACACCTTC. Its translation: CSVTGPYGYTF.

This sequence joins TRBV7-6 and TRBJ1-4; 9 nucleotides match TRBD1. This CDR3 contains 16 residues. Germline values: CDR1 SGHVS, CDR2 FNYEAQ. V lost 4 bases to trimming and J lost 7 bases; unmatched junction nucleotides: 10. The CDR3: CASSSARQGVAEKLFF. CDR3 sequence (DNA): TGTGCCAGCAGCTCCGCCCGACAGGGGGTAGCTGAAAAACTGTTTTTT.

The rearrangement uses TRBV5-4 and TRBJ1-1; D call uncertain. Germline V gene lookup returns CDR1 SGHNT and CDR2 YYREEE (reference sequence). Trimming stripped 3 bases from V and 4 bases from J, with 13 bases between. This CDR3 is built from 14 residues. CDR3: CASSSQFPVTEAFF. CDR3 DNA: TGTGCCAGCAGCTCGCAATTCCCAGTCACTGAAGCTTTCTTT.

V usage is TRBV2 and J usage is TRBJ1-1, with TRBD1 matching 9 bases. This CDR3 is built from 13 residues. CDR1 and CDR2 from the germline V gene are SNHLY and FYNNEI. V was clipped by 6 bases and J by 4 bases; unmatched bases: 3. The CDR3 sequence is CASSGQGITEAFF. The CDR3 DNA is TGTGCCAGCAGCGGACAGGGGATCACTGAAGCTTTCTTT.

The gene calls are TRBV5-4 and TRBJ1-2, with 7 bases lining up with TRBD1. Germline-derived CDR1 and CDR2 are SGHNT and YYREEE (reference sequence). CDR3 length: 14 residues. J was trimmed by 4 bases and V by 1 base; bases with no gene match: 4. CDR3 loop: CASSLYQGGYGYTF. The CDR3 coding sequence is TGTGCCAGCAGCTTGTACCAGGGGGGCTATGGCTACACCTTC.

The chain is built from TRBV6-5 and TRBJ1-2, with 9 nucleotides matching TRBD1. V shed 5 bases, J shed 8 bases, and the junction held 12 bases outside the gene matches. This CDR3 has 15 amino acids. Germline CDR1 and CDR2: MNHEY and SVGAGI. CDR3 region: CASSRGQGFYSGYTF. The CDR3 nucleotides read TGTGCCAGCAGTCGCGGACAGGGGTTCTATTCGGGCTACACCTTC.

CDR3 DNA sequence: TGTGCCAGCAGCTTAACTAGCACGTACGAGCAGTACTTC. Its protein product is CASSLTSTYEQYF. The chain uses TRBV11-2 and TRBJ2-7, with D tentatively TRBD2 (6 bases). The CDR3 consists of 13 residues. Trimming took 2 bases from V and 4 from J, leaving 9 bases between them. Germline V gives CDR1 SGHAT, CDR2 FQNNGV. The whole variable domain, remainder taken from reference TRBV11-2 and TRBJ2-7, is EAGVAQSPRYKIIEKRQSVAFWCNPISGHATLYWYQQILGQGPKLLIQFQNNGVVDDSQLPKDRFSAERLKGVDSTLKIQPAKLEDSAVYLCASSLTSTYEQYFGPGTRLTVT.

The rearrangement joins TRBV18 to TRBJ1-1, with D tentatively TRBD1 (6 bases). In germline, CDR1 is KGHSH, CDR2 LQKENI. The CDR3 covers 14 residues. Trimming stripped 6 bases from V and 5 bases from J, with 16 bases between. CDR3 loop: CASSDHTGFTEAFF. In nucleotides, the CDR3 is TGTGCCAGCTCGGACCACACAGGGTTTACTGAAGCTTTCTTT.

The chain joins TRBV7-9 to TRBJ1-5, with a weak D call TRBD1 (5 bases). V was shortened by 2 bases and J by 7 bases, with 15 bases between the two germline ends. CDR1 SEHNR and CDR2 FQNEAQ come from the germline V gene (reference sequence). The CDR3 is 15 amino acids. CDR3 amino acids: CASSLFRGRDQPQHF. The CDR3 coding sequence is TGTGCCAGCAGCTTATTTAGGGGCAGGGACCAGCCCCAGCATTTT.

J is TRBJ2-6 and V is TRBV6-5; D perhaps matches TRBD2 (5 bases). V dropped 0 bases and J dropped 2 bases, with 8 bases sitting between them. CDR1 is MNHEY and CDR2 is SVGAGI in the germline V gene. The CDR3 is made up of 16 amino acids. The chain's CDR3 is CASSYSGSPGANVLTF. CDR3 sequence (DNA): TGTGCCAGCAGTTACTCTGGGAGCCCTGGGGCCAACGTCCTGACTTTC.

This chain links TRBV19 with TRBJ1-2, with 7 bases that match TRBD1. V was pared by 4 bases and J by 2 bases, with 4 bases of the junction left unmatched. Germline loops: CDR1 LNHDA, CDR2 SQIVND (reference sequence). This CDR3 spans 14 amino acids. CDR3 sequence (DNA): TGTGCCAGTAGTAGGGTACAGGGGAACTATGGCTACACCTTC. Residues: CASSRVQGNYGYTF. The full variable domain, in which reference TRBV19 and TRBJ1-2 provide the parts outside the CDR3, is DGGITQSPKYLFRKEGQNVTLSCEQNLNHDAMYWYRQDPGQGLRLIYYSQIVNDFQKGDIAEGYSVSREKKESFPLTVTSAQKNPTAFYLCASSRVQGNYGYTFGSGTRLTVV.

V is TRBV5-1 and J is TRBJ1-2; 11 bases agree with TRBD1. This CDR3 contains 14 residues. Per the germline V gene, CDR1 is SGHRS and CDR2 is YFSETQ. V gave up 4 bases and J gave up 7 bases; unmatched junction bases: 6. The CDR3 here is CASSMDRGQGGYTF. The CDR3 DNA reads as TGCGCCAGCAGCATGGACAGGGGGCAGGGTGGCTACACCTTC.

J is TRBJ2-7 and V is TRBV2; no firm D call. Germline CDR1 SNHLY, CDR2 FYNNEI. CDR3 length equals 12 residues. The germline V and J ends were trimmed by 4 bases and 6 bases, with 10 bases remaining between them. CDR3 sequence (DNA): TGTGCCAGCAGTGGAGAGAGGACCGAGCAGTACTTC. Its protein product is CASSGERTEQYF.

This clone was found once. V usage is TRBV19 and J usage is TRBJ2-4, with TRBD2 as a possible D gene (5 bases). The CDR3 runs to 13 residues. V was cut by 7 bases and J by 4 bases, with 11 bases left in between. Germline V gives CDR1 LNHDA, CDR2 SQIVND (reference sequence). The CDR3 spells CASIGRTKNIQYF. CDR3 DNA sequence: TGTGCCAGTATCGGGCGGACTAAAAACATTCAGTACTTC.

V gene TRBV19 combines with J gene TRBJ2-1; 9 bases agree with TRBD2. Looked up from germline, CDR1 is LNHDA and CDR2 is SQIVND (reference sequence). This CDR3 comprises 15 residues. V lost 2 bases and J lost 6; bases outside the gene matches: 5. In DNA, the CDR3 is TGTGCCAGTAGTATACGCGGGGGGGGGCCCAATGAGCAGTTCTTC. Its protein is CASSIRGGGPNEQFF. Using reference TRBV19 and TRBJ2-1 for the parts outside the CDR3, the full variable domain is DGGITQSPKYLFRKEGQNVTLSCEQNLNHDAMYWYRQDPGQGLRLIYYSQIVNDFQKGDIAEGYSVSREKKESFPLTVTSAQKNPTAFYLCASSIRGGGPNEQFFGPGTRLTVL.

CDR3 sequence reads: CASSPLPSGPSSYEQYF. CDR3 bases: TGTGCCAGCTCACCTTTGCCTAGCGGTCCCAGCTCCTACGAGCAGTACTTC. V gene TRBV18 combines with J gene TRBJ2-7; TRBD2 agrees at 7 bases. The V gene's germline CDR1 is KGHSH and CDR2 LQKENI. The junction had 11 bases not matched to a gene; V was cut back by 3 bases and J by 0 bases. The CDR3 is 17 residues long.

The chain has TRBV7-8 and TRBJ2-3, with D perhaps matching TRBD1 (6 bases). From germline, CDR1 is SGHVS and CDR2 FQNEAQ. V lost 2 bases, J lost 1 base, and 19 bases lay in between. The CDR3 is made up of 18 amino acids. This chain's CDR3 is CASSLFWTAGVGTDTQYF. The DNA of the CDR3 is TGTGCCAGCAGCTTATTTTGGACAGCAGGGGTGGGCACAGATACGCAGTATTTT.

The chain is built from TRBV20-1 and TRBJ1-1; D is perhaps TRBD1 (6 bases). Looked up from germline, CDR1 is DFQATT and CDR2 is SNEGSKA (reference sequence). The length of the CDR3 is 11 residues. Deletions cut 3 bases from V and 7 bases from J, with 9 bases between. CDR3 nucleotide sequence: TGCAGTGCTAGTCAGGGGCGTGAAGCTTTCTTT. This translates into CSASQGREAFF.